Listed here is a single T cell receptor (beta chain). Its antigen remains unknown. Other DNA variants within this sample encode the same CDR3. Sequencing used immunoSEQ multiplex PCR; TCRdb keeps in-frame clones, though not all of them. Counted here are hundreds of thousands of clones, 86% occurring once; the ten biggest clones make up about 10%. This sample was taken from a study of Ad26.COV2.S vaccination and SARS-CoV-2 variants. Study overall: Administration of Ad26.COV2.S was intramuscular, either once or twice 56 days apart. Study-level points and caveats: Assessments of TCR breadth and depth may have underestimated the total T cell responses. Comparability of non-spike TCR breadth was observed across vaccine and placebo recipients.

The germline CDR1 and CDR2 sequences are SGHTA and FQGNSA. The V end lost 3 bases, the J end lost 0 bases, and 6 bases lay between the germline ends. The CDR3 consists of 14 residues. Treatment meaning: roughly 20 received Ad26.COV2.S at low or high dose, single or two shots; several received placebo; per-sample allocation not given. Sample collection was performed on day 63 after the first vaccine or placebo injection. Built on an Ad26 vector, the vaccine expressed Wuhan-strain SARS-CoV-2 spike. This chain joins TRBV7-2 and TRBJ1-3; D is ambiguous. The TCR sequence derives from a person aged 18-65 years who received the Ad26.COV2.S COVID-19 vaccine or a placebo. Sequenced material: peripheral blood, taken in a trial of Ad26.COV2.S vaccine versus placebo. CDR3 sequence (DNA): TGTGCCAGCAGCTTGGGCCTCTCTGGAAACACCATATATTTT. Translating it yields CASSLGLSGNTIYF.